The 13 T cell receptor beta chains listed next were all sequenced from one sample in a study of T-cell memory formation after mild COVID-19. MiXCR, run by TCRdb on the 5' RACE reads, gives a single entry per CDR3 protein. Here the sample spans about 240,000 distinct CDR3 sequences, 8% to 9.5% being singletons. Sequences were obtained from PBMCs or a T cell subset sorted from them (not recorded which). These receptors all stem from a man younger than 35 who had mild COVID-19 (a few samples of this study predate the infection). Cell type and time point are not known.

V is TRBV4-1 and J is TRBJ2-1, with 11 positions matching TRBD2. The CDR3 length is 16 residues. From germline, CDR1 is MGHRA and CDR2 YSYEKL. The V segment lost 1 base and the J segment 12 bases; nucleotides outside the gene matches: 11. The CDR3 region has the DNA TGCGCCAGCAGCCAAGTTAGCGGGGGGGCCGCCATCGTGCAGTTCTTC. It yields the protein CASSQVSGGAAIVQFF.

V is TRBV7-8 and J is TRBJ2-6; TRBD1 is a possible D gene (5 bases). V lost 5 bases and J 4 bases, leaving 9 bases between the germline ends. The CDR3 consists of 14 residues. Germline V lookup: CDR1 SGHVS, CDR2 FQNEAQ. The CDR3 bases are TGTGCCAGCAGCCCAGGGCCCGGGGCCAACGTCCTGACTTTC. Its translation is CASSPGPGANVLTF.

In nucleotides, the CDR3 is TGTGCCAGCAGCCCGGGCAGCACCTACGAGCAGTACTTC. As protein: CASSPGSTYEQYF. The rearrangement uses TRBV25-1 and TRBJ2-7; D gene unclear. The V and J ends lost 6 bases and 2 bases respectively, with 11 bases between them. Germline CDR1 is MGHDK and CDR2 is SYGVNS. The CDR3 runs 13 residues.

The chain carries TRBV25-1 and TRBJ2-1, with 12 bases lining up with TRBD2. Germline lookup yields CDR1 MGHDK and CDR2 SYGVNS. V dropped 3 bases and J dropped 12; count of bases not matched to a gene: 9. The CDR3 length is 15 residues. DNA for the CDR3: TGTGCCAGCAGTGATAACGGTCCGACTAGCGGGGGGCAGTTCTTC. Protein product: CASSDNGPTSGGQFF.

CDR3 sequence (DNA): TGTGCCAGCAGTCAATGGGACTACTACTCTAGCTCTGGAAACACCATATATTTT. Protein product: CASSQWDYYSSSGNTIYF. The J gene is TRBJ1-3, the V gene TRBV12-3 or TRBV12-4; possibly TRBD1 for D (5 bases). The CDR3 has 18 amino acids. Trimming took 5 bases from V and 0 from J, leaving 20 bases between them.

This clonotype came up many times. The genes are TRBV7-3 and TRBJ1-1; maybe TRBD1 (6 bases). The V and J ends lost 5 bases and 8 bases respectively, with 15 bases between them. The germline V gene has CDR1 SGHTA and CDR2 FQGTGA. This CDR3 is 13 amino acids long. In nucleotides, the CDR3 is TGTGCCAGCAGCCCTGGGACACCGCGGGAAGCTTTCTTT. Residues: CASSPGTPREAFF.

The rearrangement links TRBV2 to TRBJ2-7, with TRBD2 matching 8 bases. Per the germline V gene, CDR1 is SNHLY and CDR2 is FYNNEI. The CDR3 contains 14 residues. V lost 3 bases, J lost 2 bases, and 3 bases stayed unmatched. CDR3 sequence reads: CASSETSAAYEQYF. CDR3 DNA sequence: TGTGCCAGCAGTGAGACTAGCGCCGCCTACGAGCAGTACTTC.

The chain couples TRBV10-3 to TRBJ2-3, with D perhaps TRBD1 (5 bases). The CDR3 is made up of 15 amino acids. V was trimmed by 6 bases and J by 2 bases, leaving 15 bases between them. Germline V gene sequence: CDR1 ENHRY, CDR2 SYGVKD. CDR3 DNA: TGTGCCATCAGGGGGTGGGGCAGGGACACAGATACGCAGTATTTT. Protein sequence: CAIRGWGRDTDTQYF.

This clonotype showed up just a few times. The chain uses TRBV5-1 and TRBJ1-2; D remains ambiguous. V lost 4 bases and J 0 bases, leaving 10 bases between the germline ends. Germline assignment: CDR1 SGHRS and CDR2 YFSETQ. CDR3 length: 14 residues. The CDR3 region is CASSKDGSNYGYTF. CDR3 sequence (DNA): TGCGCCAGCAGCAAAGACGGCTCTAACTATGGCTACACCTTC.

V and J are TRBV7-3 and TRBJ2-1; TRBD2 agrees at 9 bases. The V gene end was trimmed by 5 bases and the J gene end by 7 bases; junction bases not matched to a gene: 9. The CDR3 runs to 15 residues. CDR1 and CDR2 (germline): SGHTA, FQGTGA. CDR3 DNA sequence: TGTGCCAGCAGCCGGGGACTAGCCGCGGGAAATGAGCAGTTCTTC. The encoded protein is CASSRGLAAGNEQFF.

This clonotype was counted between two and nine times. The chain employs TRBV11-2 and TRBJ2-4; no clear D. V shed 4 bases and J shed 0 bases, with 13 bases lying between them. This CDR3 contains 16 residues. The germline V gene encodes CDR1 SGHAT and CDR2 FQNNGV. The CDR3 DNA is TGTGCCAGCAGCTCCGCTGGCAGTTTAGCCAAAAACATTCAGTACTTC. Protein sequence: CASSSAGSLAKNIQYF. Together with reference TRBV11-2 and TRBJ2-4, the CDR3 gives the full variable domain: EAGVAQSPRYKIIEKRQSVAFWCNPISGHATLYWYQQILGQGPKLLIQFQNNGVVDDSQLPKDRFSAERLKGVDSTLKIQPAKLEDSAVYLCASSSAGSLAKNIQYFGAGTRLSVL.

The chain joins TRBV7-2 to TRBJ2-5; D call uncertain. The length of the CDR3 is 13 residues. The germline gives CDR1 SGHTA, CDR2 FQGNSA. Trimming stripped 4 bases from V and 0 bases from J, with 6 bases between. CDR3 amino acids: CASSYRHQETQYF. CDR3 DNA: TGTGCCAGCAGCTACCGACACCAAGAGACCCAGTACTTC.

A few counts support this clonotype. V usage is TRBV12-3 or TRBV12-4 and J usage is TRBJ2-6, with TRBD1 matching over 10 bases. The CDR3 consists of 22 residues. J was trimmed by 1 base and V by 6 bases; bases with no gene match: 21. CDR3: CASSPKFKFDRGLISGANVLTF. The CDR3, as DNA: TGTGCCAGCAGCCCCAAGTTTAAATTCGACAGGGGGCTAATTTCTGGGGCCAACGTCCTGACTTTC.